The TCR beta chain under discussion was sequenced for a study of blood T cells in healthy people across ages. Study at large: Capturing about one barcoded beta molecule per two T cells was achieved by template switching.

Concerning this clonotype: Its antigen is not known.

Overall study results and limits: Strong correlation linked observed beta diversity and percent naive T cells. Relative to aged donors, long-lived donors carried more naive CD4+ cells and displayed higher diversity.

Per-sample PBMC isolation yielded at least 7 million cells. Combining a sample-barcoded 5' primer with a J-beta primer mix, a second PCR ran for roughly 7 to 11 cycles. MiXCR, applied by TCRdb to the 5' RACE reads, yields one record per CDR3 protein. The sample includes 590,000 or so distinct CDR3 sequences, roughly 31% of them seen just once. Trimming took 5 bases from V and 4 from J; bases not matched to a gene: 6. Germline CDR1 reads SGHTA; CDR2 reads FQGNSA. The CDR3 runs to 16 residues. The J gene is TRBJ1-4, the V gene TRBV7-2; TRBD1 aligns across 11 bases. This sequence originates from a woman aged 80 or over in good health. Sequencing input: blood. CDR3: CASSVDRGRFNEKLFF. The CDR3 DNA reads as TGTGCCAGCAGCGTGGACAGGGGGCGCTTTAATGAAAAACTGTTTTTT.